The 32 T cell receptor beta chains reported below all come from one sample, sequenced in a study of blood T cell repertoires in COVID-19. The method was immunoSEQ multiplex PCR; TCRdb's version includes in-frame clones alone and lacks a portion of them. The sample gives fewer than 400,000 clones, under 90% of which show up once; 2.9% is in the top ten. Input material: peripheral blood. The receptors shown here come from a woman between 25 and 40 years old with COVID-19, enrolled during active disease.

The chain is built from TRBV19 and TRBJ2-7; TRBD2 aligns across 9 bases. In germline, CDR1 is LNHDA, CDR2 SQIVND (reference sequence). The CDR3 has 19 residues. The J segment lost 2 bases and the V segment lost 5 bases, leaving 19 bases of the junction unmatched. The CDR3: CASSLLAGFVMSITYEQYF. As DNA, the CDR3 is TGTGCCAGTAGTCTGCTAGCGGGATTTGTAATGTCCATAACCTACGAGCAGTACTTC.

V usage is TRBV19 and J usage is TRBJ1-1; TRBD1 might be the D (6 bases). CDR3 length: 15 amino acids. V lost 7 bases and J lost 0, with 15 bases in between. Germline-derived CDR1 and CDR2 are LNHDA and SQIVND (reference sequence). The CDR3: CASTFDRRLNTEAFF. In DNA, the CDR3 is TGTGCCAGTACCTTTGACAGGAGATTGAACACTGAAGCTTTCTTT.

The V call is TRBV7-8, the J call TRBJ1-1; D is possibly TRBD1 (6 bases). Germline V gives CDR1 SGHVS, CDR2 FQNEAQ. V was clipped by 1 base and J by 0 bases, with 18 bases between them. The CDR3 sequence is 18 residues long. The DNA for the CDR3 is TGTGCCAGCAGCTTAGTGTTCGTCAGGGGTCCCTTGAACACTGAAGCTTTCTTT. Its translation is CASSLVFVRGPLNTEAFF.

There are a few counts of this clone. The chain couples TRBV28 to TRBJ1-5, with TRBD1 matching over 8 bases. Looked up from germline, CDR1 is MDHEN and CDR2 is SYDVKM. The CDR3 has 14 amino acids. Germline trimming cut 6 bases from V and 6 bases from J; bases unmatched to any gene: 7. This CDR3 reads CASSTLTGGQPQHF. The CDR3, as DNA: TGTGCCAGCAGCACCCTTACAGGGGGTCAGCCCCAGCATTTT.

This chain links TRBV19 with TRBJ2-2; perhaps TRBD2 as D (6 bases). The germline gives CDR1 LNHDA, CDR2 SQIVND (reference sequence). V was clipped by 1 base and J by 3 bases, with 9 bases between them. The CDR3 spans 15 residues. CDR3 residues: CASSIGGDDTGELFF. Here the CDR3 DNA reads TGTGCCAGTAGTATAGGCGGGGATGACACCGGGGAGCTGTTTTTT.

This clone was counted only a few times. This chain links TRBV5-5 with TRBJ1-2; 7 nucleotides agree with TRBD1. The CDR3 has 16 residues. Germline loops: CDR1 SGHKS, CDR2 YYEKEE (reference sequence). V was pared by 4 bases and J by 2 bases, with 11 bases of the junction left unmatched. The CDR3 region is CASSSLTGWSNYGYTF. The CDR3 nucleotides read TGTGCCAGCAGCAGCCTGACAGGGTGGAGCAACTATGGCTACACCTTC.

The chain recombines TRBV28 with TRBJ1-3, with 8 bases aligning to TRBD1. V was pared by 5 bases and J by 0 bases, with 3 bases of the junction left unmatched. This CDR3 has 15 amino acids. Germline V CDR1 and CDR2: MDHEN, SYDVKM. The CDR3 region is CASSVTGGSGNTIYF. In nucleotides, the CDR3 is TGTGCCAGCAGTGTAACAGGGGGCTCTGGAAACACCATATATTTT. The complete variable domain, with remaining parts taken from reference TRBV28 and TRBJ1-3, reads DVKVTQSSRYLVKRTGEKVFLECVQDMDHENMFWYRQDPGLGLRLIYFSYDVKMKEKGDIPEGYSVSREKKERFSLILESASTNQTSMYLCASSVTGGSGNTIYFGEGSWLTVV.

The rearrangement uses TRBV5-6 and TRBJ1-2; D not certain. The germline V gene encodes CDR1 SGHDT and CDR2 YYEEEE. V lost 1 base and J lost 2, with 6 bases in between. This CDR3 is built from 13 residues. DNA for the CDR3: TGTGCCAGCAGCTTGACGGAGAACTATGGCTACACCTTC. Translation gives CASSLTENYGYTF.

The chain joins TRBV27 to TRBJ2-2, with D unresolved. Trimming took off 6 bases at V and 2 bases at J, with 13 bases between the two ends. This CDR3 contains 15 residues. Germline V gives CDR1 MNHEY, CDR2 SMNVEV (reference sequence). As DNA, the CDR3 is TGTGCCAGCAGGGATGGGCAGGTTAACACCGGGGAGCTGTTTTTT. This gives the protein CASRDGQVNTGELFF.

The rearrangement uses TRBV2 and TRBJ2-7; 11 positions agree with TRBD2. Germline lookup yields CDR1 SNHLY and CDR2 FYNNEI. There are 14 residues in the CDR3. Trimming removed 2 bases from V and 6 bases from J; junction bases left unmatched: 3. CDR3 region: CASSEMLAGGEQYF. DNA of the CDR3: TGTGCCAGCAGTGAAATGCTAGCGGGAGGCGAGCAGTACTTC.

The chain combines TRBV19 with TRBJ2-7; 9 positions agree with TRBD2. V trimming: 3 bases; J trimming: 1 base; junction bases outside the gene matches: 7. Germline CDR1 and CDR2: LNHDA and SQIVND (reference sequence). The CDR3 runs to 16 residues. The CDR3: CASSISGLAGSYEQYF. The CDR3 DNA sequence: TGTGCCAGTAGTATCTCTGGGCTAGCGGGATCCTACGAGCAGTACTTC.

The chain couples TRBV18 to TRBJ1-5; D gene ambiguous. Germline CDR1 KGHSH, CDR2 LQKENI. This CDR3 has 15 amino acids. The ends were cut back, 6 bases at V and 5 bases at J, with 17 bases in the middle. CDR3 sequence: CASSLLSSVDQPQHF. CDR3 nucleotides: TGTGCCAGCTCCCTCCTGAGTAGTGTGGATCAGCCCCAGCATTTT.

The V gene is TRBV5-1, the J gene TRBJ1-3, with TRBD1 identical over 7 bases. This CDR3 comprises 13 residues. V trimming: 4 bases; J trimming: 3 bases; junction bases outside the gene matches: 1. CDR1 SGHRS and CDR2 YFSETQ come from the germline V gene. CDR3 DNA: TGCGCCAGCAGCCGACAGGGTGGAAACACCATATATTTT. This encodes CASSRQGGNTIYF.

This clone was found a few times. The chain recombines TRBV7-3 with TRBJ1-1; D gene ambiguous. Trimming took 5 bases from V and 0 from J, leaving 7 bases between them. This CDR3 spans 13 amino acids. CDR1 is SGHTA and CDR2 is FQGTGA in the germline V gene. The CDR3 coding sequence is TGTGCCAGCAGCCTTCAGTTGAACACTGAAGCTTTCTTT. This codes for CASSLQLNTEAFF.

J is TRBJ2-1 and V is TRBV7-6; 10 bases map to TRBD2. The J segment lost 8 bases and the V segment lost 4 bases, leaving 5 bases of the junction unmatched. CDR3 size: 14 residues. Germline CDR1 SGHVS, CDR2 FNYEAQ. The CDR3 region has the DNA TGTGCCAGCAGCTCAGCGGGAGGGAATTATGAGCAGTTCTTC. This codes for CASSSAGGNYEQFF. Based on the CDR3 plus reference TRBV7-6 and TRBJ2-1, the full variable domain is GAGVSQSPRYKVTKRGQDVALRCDPISGHVSLYWYRQALGQGPEFLTYFNYEAQQDKSGLPNDRFSAERPEGSISTLTIQRTEQRDSAMYRCASSSAGGNYEQFFGPGTRLTVL.

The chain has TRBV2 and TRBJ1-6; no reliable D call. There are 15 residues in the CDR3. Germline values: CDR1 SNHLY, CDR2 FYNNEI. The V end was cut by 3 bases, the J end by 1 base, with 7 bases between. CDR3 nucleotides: TGTGCCAGCAGTGATAGGGAGTCCTATAATTCACCCCTCCACTTT. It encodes CASSDRESYNSPLHF.

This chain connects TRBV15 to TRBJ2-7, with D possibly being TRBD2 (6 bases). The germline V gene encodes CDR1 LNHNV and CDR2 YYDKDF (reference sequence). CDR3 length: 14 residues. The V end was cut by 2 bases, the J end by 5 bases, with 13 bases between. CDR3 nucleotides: TGTGCCACCAGCAGACGCGGGGAGTTTGACGAGCAGTACTTC. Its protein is CATSRRGEFDEQYF. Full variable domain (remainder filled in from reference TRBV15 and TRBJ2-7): DAMVIQNPRYQVTQFGKPVTLSCSQTLNHNVMYWYQQKSSQAPKLLFHYYDKDFNNEADTPDNFQSRRPNTSFCFLDIRSPGLGDTAMYLCATSRRGEFDEQYFGPGTRLTVT.

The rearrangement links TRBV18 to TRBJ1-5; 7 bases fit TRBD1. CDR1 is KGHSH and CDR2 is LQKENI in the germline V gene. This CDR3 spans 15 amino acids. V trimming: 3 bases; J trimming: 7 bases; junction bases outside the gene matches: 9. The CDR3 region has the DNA TGTGCCAGCTCACCCCAGACAGGGCTTTACCAGCCCCAGCATTTT. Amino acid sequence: CASSPQTGLYQPQHF.

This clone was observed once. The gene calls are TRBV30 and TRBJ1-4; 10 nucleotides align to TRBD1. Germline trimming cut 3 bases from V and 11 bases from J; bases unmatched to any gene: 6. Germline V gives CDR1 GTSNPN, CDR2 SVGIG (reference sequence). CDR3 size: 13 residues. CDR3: CAWRVTGGYKLFF. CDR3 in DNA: TGTGCCTGGAGAGTGACAGGGGGCTATAAACTGTTTTTT.

This CDR3 is CASRSYREAEAFF. The DNA of the CDR3 is TGTGCCAGCAGAAGCTACAGGGAAGCTGAAGCTTTCTTT. The chain links TRBV27 to TRBJ1-1, with D possibly being TRBD1 (6 bases). Germline values: CDR1 MNHEY, CDR2 SMNVEV (reference sequence). The CDR3 sequence is 13 residues long. V was cut by 6 bases and J by 6 bases, with 14 bases left in between.

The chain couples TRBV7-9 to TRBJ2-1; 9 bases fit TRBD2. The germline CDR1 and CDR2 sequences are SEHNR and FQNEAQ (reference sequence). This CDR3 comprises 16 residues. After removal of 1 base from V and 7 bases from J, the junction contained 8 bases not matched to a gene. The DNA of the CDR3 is TGTGCCAGCAGCTTAGTGTGGCGGGAGGGCCCAAATGAGCAGTTCTTC. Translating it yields CASSLVWREGPNEQFF.

The CDR3 DNA follows: TGTGCCAGCAGTTTAAGGTTCGGGGACACAGATACGCAGTATTTT. Amino acids: CASSLRFGDTDTQYF. The chain combines TRBV27 with TRBJ2-3, with D tentatively TRBD2 (5 bases). The CDR3 is 15 residues long. The V and J ends lost 2 bases and 2 bases respectively, with 11 bases between them. CDR1 is MNHEY and CDR2 is SMNVEV in the germline V gene (reference sequence).

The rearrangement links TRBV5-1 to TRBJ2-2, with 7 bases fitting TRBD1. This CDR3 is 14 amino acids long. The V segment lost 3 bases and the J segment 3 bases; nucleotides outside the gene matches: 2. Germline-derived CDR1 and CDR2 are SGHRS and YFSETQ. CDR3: CASSSQGDTGELFF. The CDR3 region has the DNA TGCGCCAGCAGCTCCCAGGGGGACACCGGGGAGCTGTTTTTT.

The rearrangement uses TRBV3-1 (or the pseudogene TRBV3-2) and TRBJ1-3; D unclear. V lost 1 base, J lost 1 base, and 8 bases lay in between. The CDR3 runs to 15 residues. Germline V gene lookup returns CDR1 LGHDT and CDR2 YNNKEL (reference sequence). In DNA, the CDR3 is TGTGCCAGCAGCCAAGGGTCAGAATCTGGAAACACCATATATTTT. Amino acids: CASSQGSESGNTIYF.

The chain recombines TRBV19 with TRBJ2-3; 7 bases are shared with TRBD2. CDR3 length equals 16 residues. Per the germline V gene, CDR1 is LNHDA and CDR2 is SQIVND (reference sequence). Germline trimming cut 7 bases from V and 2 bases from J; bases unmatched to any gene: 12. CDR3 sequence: CASTLIGGSNTDTQYF. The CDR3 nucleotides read TGTGCCAGTACCCTCATTGGCGGGAGTAACACAGATACGCAGTATTTT. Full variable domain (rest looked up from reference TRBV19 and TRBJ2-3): DGGITQSPKYLFRKEGQNVTLSCEQNLNHDAMYWYRQDPGQGLRLIYYSQIVNDFQKGDIAEGYSVSREKKESFPLTVTSAQKNPTAFYLCASTLIGGSNTDTQYFGPGTRLTVL.

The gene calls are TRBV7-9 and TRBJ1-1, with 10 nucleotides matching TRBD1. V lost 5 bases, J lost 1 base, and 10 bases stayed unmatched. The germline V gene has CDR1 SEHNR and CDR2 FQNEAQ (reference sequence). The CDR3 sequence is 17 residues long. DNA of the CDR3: TGTGCCAGCAGCCATAGGTGGACAGGGGGACCGAACACTGAAGCTTTCTTT. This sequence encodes CASSHRWTGGPNTEAFF. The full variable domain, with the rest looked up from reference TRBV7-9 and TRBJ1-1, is DTGVSQNPRHKITKRGQNVTFRCDPISEHNRLYWYRQTLGQGPEFLTYFQNEAQLEKSRLLSDRFSAERPKGSFSTLEIQRTEQGDSAMYLCASSHRWTGGPNTEAFFGQGTRLTVV.

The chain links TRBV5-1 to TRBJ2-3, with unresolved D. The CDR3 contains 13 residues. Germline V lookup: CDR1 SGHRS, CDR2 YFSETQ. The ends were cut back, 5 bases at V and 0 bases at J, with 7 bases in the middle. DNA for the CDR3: TGCGCCAGCAGGGCAGATAGCACAGATACGCAGTATTTT. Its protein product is CASRADSTDTQYF.

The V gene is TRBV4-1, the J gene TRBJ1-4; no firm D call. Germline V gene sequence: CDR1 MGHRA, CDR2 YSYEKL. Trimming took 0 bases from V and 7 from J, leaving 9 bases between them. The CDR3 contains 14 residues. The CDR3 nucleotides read TGCGCCAGCAGCCAAGATATTCCCAGTGAAAAACTGTTTTTT. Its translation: CASSQDIPSEKLFF.

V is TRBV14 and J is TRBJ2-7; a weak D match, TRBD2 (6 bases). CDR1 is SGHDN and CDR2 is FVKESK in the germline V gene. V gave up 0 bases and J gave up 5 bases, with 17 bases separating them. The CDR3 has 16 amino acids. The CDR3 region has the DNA TGTGCCAGCAGCCAAGATGAGAGACTAGGGTGGAACGAGCAGTACTTC. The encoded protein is CASSQDERLGWNEQYF. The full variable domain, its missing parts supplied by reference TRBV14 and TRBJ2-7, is EAGVTQFPSHSVIEKGQTVTLRCDPISGHDNLYWYRRVMGKEIKFLLHFVKESKQDESGMPNNRFLAERTGGTYSTLKVQPAELEDSGVYFCASSQDERLGWNEQYFGPGTRLTVT.

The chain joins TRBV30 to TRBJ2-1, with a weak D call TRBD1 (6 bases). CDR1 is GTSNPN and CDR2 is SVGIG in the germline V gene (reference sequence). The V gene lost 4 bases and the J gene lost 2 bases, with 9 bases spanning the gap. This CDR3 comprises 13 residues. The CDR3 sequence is CAWTRQAYNEQFF. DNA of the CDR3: TGTGCCTGGACAAGACAGGCCTACAATGAGCAGTTCTTC.

Written as DNA, the CDR3 is TGCGCCAGCAGCTCCAGGGGAAACACTGAAGCTTTCTTT. Its protein product is CASSSRGNTEAFF. This rearrangement joins TRBV5-1 to TRBJ1-1; a possible D gene is TRBD1 (6 bases). The CDR3 loop spans 13 amino acids. The germline CDR1 and CDR2 sequences are SGHRS and YFSETQ. V lost 3 bases and J lost 2, with 8 bases in between.

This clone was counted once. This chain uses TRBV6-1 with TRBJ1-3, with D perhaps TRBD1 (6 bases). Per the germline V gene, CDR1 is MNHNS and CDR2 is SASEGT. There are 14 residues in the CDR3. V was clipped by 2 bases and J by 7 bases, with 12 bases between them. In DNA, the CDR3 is TGTGCCAGCAGTGAACGGCCTCAGGGGAACACCATATATTTT. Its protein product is CASSERPQGNTIYF.